These 27 T cell receptor beta chains came from one sample sequenced in a study of early T cells in non-severe SARS-CoV-2 infection. TCRdb re-derived calls from the 5' RACE reads in MiXCR, one entry per CDR3 protein. The table has 66,000 or so distinct CDR3 sequences, approximately 13% seen once. Sample: whole blood. These TCRs come from an adult who was a healthcare worker with PCR-confirmed SARS-CoV-2 infection or an uninfected control (not recorded which).

There are a few counts of this clonotype. The chain recombines TRBV29-1 with TRBJ2-3; 10 nucleotides agree with TRBD2. The junction had 7 bases not matched to a gene; V was cut back by 0 bases and J by 10 bases. Germline CDR1 reads SQVTM; CDR2 reads ANQGSEA. There are 14 residues in the CDR3. The CDR3 loop is CSVEEGLAVRAQYF. CDR3 coding DNA: TGCAGCGTTGAAGAAGGACTAGCGGTAAGGGCGCAGTATTTT.

This clonotype has at least ten counts. The chain's CDR3 is CASSQASLNFAAPYNEQFF. The CDR3 region has the DNA TGTGCCAGCAGCCAAGCCTCCCTCAACTTTGCCGCACCCTACAATGAGCAGTTCTTC. The chain uses TRBV14 and TRBJ2-1; no clear D gene. Germline loops: CDR1 SGHDN, CDR2 FVKESK. The CDR3 covers 19 residues. V lost 1 base and J lost 2, with 21 bases in between.

V usage is TRBV7-9 and J usage is TRBJ2-7, with a possible D match to TRBD1 (5 bases). This CDR3 has 14 amino acids. V gave up 5 bases and J gave up 0 bases, with 11 bases separating them. Looked up from germline, CDR1 is SEHNR and CDR2 is FQNEAQ (reference sequence). CDR3 loop: CASSPTVISYEQYF. The DNA of the CDR3 is TGTGCCAGCAGCCCGACAGTAATCTCCTACGAGCAGTACTTC.

The J gene is TRBJ2-1, the V gene TRBV12-3 or TRBV12-4, with D possibly being TRBD1 (5 bases). The V gene lost 3 bases and the J gene lost 8 bases, with 14 bases spanning the gap. CDR3 length equals 14 residues. CDR3 region: CASSFVTDSHEQFF. CDR3 sequence (DNA): TGTGCCAGCAGTTTTGTGACAGATTCCCATGAGCAGTTCTTC.

Ten or more counts support this clonotype. The chain's CDR3 is CASLQDSSNSPLHF. Written as DNA, the CDR3 is TGTGCCAGCCTACAAGACAGCTCTAATTCACCCCTCCACTTT. The gene calls are TRBV6-1 and TRBJ1-6; tentative D call: TRBD1 (5 bases). Between the trimmed V and J ends, which lost 8 bases and 6 bases, there was a span of 14 bases. Germline V gives CDR1 MNHNS, CDR2 SASEGT. CDR3 length equals 14 residues.

This clonotype occurred many times. V gene TRBV5-6 combines with J gene TRBJ2-7; D is perhaps TRBD2 (5 bases). The V and J ends lost 5 bases and 7 bases respectively, with 22 bases between them. CDR3 length equals 15 residues. In germline, CDR1 is SGHDT, CDR2 YYEEEE. CDR3 sequence reads: CASRPSAGGFGEQYF. The CDR3 DNA sequence: TGTGCCAGCAGACCCTCGGCGGGCGGGTTCGGTGAGCAGTACTTC.

This clonotype was detected only a few times. The chain joins TRBV7-2 to TRBJ2-5, with 8 bases that match TRBD2. Germline CDR1 is SGHTA and CDR2 is FQGNSA. This CDR3 is built from 15 residues. After removal of 1 base from V and 0 bases from J, the junction contained 1 base not matched to a gene. The CDR3 here is CASSLGSGNQETQYF. In DNA, the CDR3 is TGTGCCAGCAGCTTAGGTAGCGGGAACCAAGAGACCCAGTACTTC.

This chain joins TRBV15 and TRBJ1-1; TRBD1 might be the D (5 bases). There are 14 residues in the CDR3. CDR1 and CDR2 (germline): LNHNV, YYDKDF (reference sequence). Trimming shortened V by 2 bases and J by 10 bases, and 17 bases separated the two germline ends. CDR3 loop: CATSRQFGHVSAFF. In DNA form, the CDR3 reads TGTGCCACCAGCAGACAATTTGGACACGTTTCAGCTTTCTTT.

This clonotype is deemed large. The rearrangement links TRBV28 to TRBJ2-1; D is possibly TRBD1 (5 bases). V gave up 6 bases and J gave up 8 bases, with 11 bases separating them. CDR1 is MDHEN and CDR2 is SYDVKM in the germline V gene. CDR3 size: 12 residues. CDR3 sequence (DNA): TGTGCCAGCAGCCTAACAGGCGATGAGCAGTTCTTC. Translating gives CASSLTGDEQFF.

This chain links TRBV29-1 with TRBJ1-4, with 7 bases aligning to TRBD1. This CDR3 spans 11 amino acids. V trimming: 7 bases; J trimming: 7 bases; junction bases outside the gene matches: 3. Germline CDR1 reads SQVTM; CDR2 reads ANQGSEA. Here the CDR3 DNA reads TGCAGCGGGAACAGGGGTGAAAAACTGTTTTTT. This sequence encodes CSGNRGEKLFF.

This clonotype came up a few times. The chain couples TRBV19 to TRBJ1-5; D gene uncertain. Germline CDR1 LNHDA, CDR2 SQIVND (reference sequence). This CDR3 contains 13 residues. Trimming took off 10 bases at V and 1 base at J, with 11 bases between the two ends. The CDR3 sequence is CATTAVSNQPQHF. For the CDR3, the DNA is TGTGCCACGACTGCCGTGAGCAATCAGCCCCAGCATTTT. The full variable domain, rest sourced from reference TRBV19 and TRBJ1-5, is DGGITQSPKYLFRKEGQNVTLSCEQNLNHDAMYWYRQDPGQGLRLIYYSQIVNDFQKGDIAEGYSVSREKKESFPLTVTSAQKNPTAFYLCATTAVSNQPQHFGDGTRLSIL.

This clonotype has at least ten counts. The chain employs TRBV12-3 or TRBV12-4 and TRBJ1-1; 8 bases align to TRBD1. The CDR3 spans 16 residues. Germline trimming cut 5 bases from V and 3 bases from J; bases unmatched to any gene: 11. CDR3 protein: CASSPGTGLIYTEAFF. The CDR3 DNA follows: TGTGCCAGCAGTCCCGGGACAGGACTTATTTACACTGAAGCTTTCTTT.

This clonotype occurred many times. The gene calls are TRBV12-3 or TRBV12-4 and TRBJ2-2; D ambiguous. This CDR3 contains 14 residues. The V end lost 6 bases, the J end lost 3 bases, and 11 bases lay between the germline ends. The CDR3, as DNA: TGTGCCAGCAGAGCTAGACCCGACACCGGGGAGCTGTTTTTT. Amino acid sequence: CASRARPDTGELFF.

In its sample, this clonotype was seen many times. The chain combines TRBV10-3 with TRBJ2-7; 7 positions agree with TRBD1. This CDR3 has 14 amino acids. The germline CDR1 and CDR2 sequences are ENHRY and SYGVKD. With V trimmed by 3 bases and J by 0 bases, 2 bases remained unmatched. CDR3 in amino acids: CAISEAGGSYEQYF. DNA for the CDR3: TGTGCCATCAGTGAAGCAGGGGGCTCCTACGAGCAGTACTTC.

This chain connects TRBV4-3 to TRBJ1-4; no reliable D call. In germline, CDR1 is LGHNA, CDR2 YSLEER. This CDR3 region has 15 residues. V dropped 0 bases and J dropped 5 bases, with 10 bases sitting between them. As DNA, the CDR3 is TGCGCCAGCAGCCAAGATGTGCCGGAGAATGAAAAACTGTTTTTT. This encodes CASSQDVPENEKLFF.

V usage is TRBV7-2 and J usage is TRBJ2-3, with D possibly matching TRBD1 (6 bases). V dropped 1 base and J dropped 0 bases, with 11 bases sitting between them. This CDR3 is 16 amino acids long. Germline V lookup: CDR1 SGHTA, CDR2 FQGNSA. This chain's CDR3 is CASSLDTGWSTDTQYF. The CDR3 nucleotides read TGTGCCAGCAGCTTAGATACAGGGTGGAGCACAGATACGCAGTATTTT.

This clonotype has a handful of counts. The chain links TRBV6-6 to TRBJ2-1, with D possibly being TRBD2 (6 bases). The length of the CDR3 is 14 residues. The V gene lost 0 bases and the J gene lost 6 bases, with 9 bases spanning the gap. CDR1 and CDR2 from the germline V gene are MNHNY and SVGAGI (reference sequence). DNA of the CDR3: TGTGCCAGCAGTTACTCGGGACTCCTCAATGAGCAGTTCTTC. Its protein product is CASSYSGLLNEQFF.

This clonotype has more than one count but fewer than ten. One end of the junction fails to match germline, which may point to a read error. The chain recombines TRBV9 with TRBJ1-4; no definite D call. Germline lookup yields CDR1 SGDLS and CDR2 YYNGEE. This CDR3 is 13 amino acids long. Written as DNA, the CDR3 is TGTGCCAGCAGCGTTCGTCCGGGATTCGATATGGCTTTT. As protein: CASSVRPGFDMAF.

This clonotype has a count of ten or more. The chain couples TRBV20-1 to TRBJ2-3; D perhaps matches TRBD2 (6 bases). V gave up 0 bases and J gave up 8 bases, with 12 bases separating them. Germline V gene sequence: CDR1 DFQATT, CDR2 SNEGSKA (reference sequence). The CDR3 contains 13 residues. Written as DNA, the CDR3 is TGCAGTGCTAGAGAGACTTTGGAGGGTACGCAGTATTTT. This translates into CSARETLEGTQYF.

This clonotype was recorded a few times. The rearrangement joins TRBV7-3 to TRBJ2-7; 7 nucleotides line up with TRBD2. In germline, CDR1 is SGHTA, CDR2 FQGTGA. J lost 3 bases, V lost 0 bases, and 8 bases had no gene match. The CDR3 spans 16 residues. This CDR3 reads CASSLTGTTDFYEQYF. CDR3 bases: TGTGCCAGCAGCTTAACCGGGACTACAGATTTCTACGAGCAGTACTTC.

The table lists this clonotype with many counts. This sequence joins TRBV30 and TRBJ1-5, with D uncertain. CDR3 length equals 16 residues. Germline V lookup: CDR1 GTSNPN, CDR2 SVGIG (reference sequence). V lost 0 bases and J 4 bases, leaving 16 bases between the germline ends. The CDR3, as DNA: TGTGCCTGGAGTGTTGGATTGATCCTATTGAATCAGCCCCAGCATTTT. Translating it yields CAWSVGLILLNQPQHF.

This chain joins TRBV5-1 and TRBJ2-3; 9 bases match TRBD1. This CDR3 region has 16 residues. Germline V gene sequence: CDR1 SGHRS, CDR2 YFSETQ. Unmatched junction bases numbered 6, after V lost 4 bases and J lost 0 bases. CDR3 sequence (DNA): TGCGCCAGCAGCCCTAGGACAGGGGCTAGCACAGATACGCAGTATTTT. Translation gives CASSPRTGASTDTQYF.

V usage is TRBV6-2 or TRBV6-3 and J usage is TRBJ2-1, with D perhaps TRBD2 (5 bases). The CDR3 is 15 residues long. Germline V CDR1 and CDR2: MNHEY, SVGEGT. Trimming removed 0 bases at V and 8 bases at J, with 14 bases between. This CDR3 is CASSYSKLVGYEQFF. CDR3 DNA sequence: TGTGCCAGCAGTTACTCGAAACTAGTGGGCTATGAGCAGTTCTTC.

This clonotype was seen just once. CDR3 DNA: TGTGCCAGCAGCTTACGACAGTCTACCGAAGCTTTCTTT. Translation: CASSLRQSTEAFF. The chain carries TRBV11-2 and TRBJ1-1; D is perhaps TRBD1 (5 bases). Germline V gene data show CDR1 as SGHAT and CDR2 as FQNNGV. Deletions cut 2 bases from V and 8 bases from J, with 12 bases between. The CDR3 has 13 residues.

The sample holds a few counts of this clonotype. This chain links TRBV5-5 with TRBJ1-1; D not resolved. The ends were cut back, 2 bases at V and 3 bases at J, with 8 bases in the middle. The CDR3 consists of 13 residues. Germline V lookup: CDR1 SGHKS, CDR2 YYEKEE (reference sequence). The CDR3 DNA follows: TGTGCCAGCAGCTTAATGGAGTACACTGAAGCTTTCTTT. Translating gives CASSLMEYTEAFF. Combining the CDR3 with reference TRBV5-5 and TRBJ1-1 gives the whole variable domain DAGVTQSPTHLIKTRGQQVTLRCSPISGHKSVSWYQQVLGQGPQFIFQYYEKEERGRGNFPDRFSARQFPNYSSELNVNALLLGDSALYLCASSLMEYTEAFFGQGTRLTVV.

V usage is TRBV19 and J usage is TRBJ1-5, with unresolved D. V lost 7 bases and J lost 1, with 8 bases in between. From germline, CDR1 is LNHDA and CDR2 SQIVND (reference sequence). The CDR3 is made up of 13 amino acids. CDR3 DNA sequence: TGTGCCAGTAACCCGGACAGCAATCAGCCCCAGCATTTT. The encoded protein is CASNPDSNQPQHF. The full variable domain, completed using reference TRBV19 and TRBJ1-5, is DGGITQSPKYLFRKEGQNVTLSCEQNLNHDAMYWYRQDPGQGLRLIYYSQIVNDFQKGDIAEGYSVSREKKESFPLTVTSAQKNPTAFYLCASNPDSNQPQHFGDGTRLSIL.

This clonotype was observed a few times. The rearrangement uses TRBV6-5 and TRBJ2-5, with 7 bases matching TRBD1. The J segment lost 5 bases and the V segment lost 6 bases, leaving 12 bases of the junction unmatched. CDR1 and CDR2 from the germline V gene are MNHEY and SVGAGI. This CDR3 comprises 15 residues. Here the CDR3 DNA reads TGTGCCAGCAGCCAAGCTAGGGGGCGCGGGGAGACCCAGTACTTC. Translating it yields CASSQARGRGETQYF.